Each of the 7 T cell receptor beta chains below was sequenced from the same sample in a study of post-analysis software for immune sequencing data (dated by TCRdb to 2013 to 2016). Library construction relied on PCR. TCRdb shows the sequencer as Illumina HiSeq 2500. Unique molecular identifiers were incorporated into TCR beta cDNA libraries to reduce PCR and sequencing biases. TCRdb reran the public reads through fastp at Q25 and MiXCR, keeping productive beta chains. Each record represents a unique CDR3 protein, reported with the most common genes and DNA among its rows. The sample data list about 200,000 distinct CDR3 sequences, and about 30% of these were observed just once. The ten most abundant clones make up 3% to 3.5% of the sample. Which antigens these TCRs recognize remains unknown. What the work shows at the level of the full study, not this receptor alone: Four or five TRBV segments, including TRBV5-6, TRBV5-1 and TRBV20-1, were significantly more frequent in patients than controls.

The sample was blood. These receptors were obtained from a girl aged 2-17 years with multiple sclerosis.

This clonotype has a handful of counts. The J gene is TRBJ2-1, the V gene TRBV20-1; 9 positions agree with TRBD2. Trimming removed 1 base from V and 5 bases from J; junction bases left unmatched: 6. The CDR3 loop spans 15 amino acids. Germline values: CDR1 DFQATT, CDR2 SNEGSKA (reference sequence). CDR3 DNA sequence: TGCAGTGCTAGAGGGGGACTAGCACTGAACAATGAGCAGTTCTTC. Protein product: CSARGGLALNNEQFF.

This clonotype was picked up many times. The rearrangement joins TRBV29-1 to TRBJ1-1; D uncertain. V lost 7 bases to trimming and J lost 0 bases, with 15 bases between them. Germline CDR1 reads SQVTM; CDR2 reads ANQGSEA. There are 14 residues in the CDR3. CDR3 region: CSAQTGPMNTEAFF. DNA for the CDR3: TGCAGCGCCCAAACCGGACCGATGAACACTGAAGCTTTCTTT. The whole variable domain, remainder taken from reference TRBV29-1 and TRBJ1-1, is SAVISQKPSRDICQRGTSLTIQCQVDSQVTMMFWYRQQPGQSLTLIATANQGSEATYESGFVIDKFPISRPNLTFSTLTVSNMSPEDSSIYLCSAQTGPMNTEAFFGQGTRLTVV.

The rearrangement uses TRBV5-1 and TRBJ1-1, with 7 nucleotides matching TRBD1. The CDR3 has 14 amino acids. Unmatched junction bases numbered 9, after V lost 4 bases and J lost 6 bases. Per germline, CDR1 SGHRS and CDR2 YFSETQ. The CDR3 spells CASSLGQIKAEAFF. The CDR3 DNA sequence: TGCGCCAGCAGCCTGGGACAGATCAAGGCTGAAGCTTTCTTT.

CDR3 residues: CASSSLRGAGAPRREQYF. In nucleotides, the CDR3 is TGTGCCAGCAGCTCCCTCCGAGGAGCGGGAGCCCCACGTCGTGAGCAGTACTTC. The chain employs TRBV28 and TRBJ2-7; 8 bases line up with TRBD2. Germline CDR1 reads MDHEN; CDR2 reads SYDVKM. Trimming at V came to 6 bases and at J to 7 bases, leaving 23 bases not matched to a gene. The CDR3 length is 18 residues.

In its sample, this clonotype was seen once. A much larger clone differs from this one at a single base, so this may be a read error. The chain has TRBV12-5 and TRBJ1-2; 7 bases are shared with TRBD1. Germline loops: CDR1 LGHNT, CDR2 FRNRAP. CDR3 length: 14 amino acids. The CDR3 sequence: CASGYGQANYGCTF. CDR3 nucleotide sequence: TGTGCTAGTGGTTACGGACAGGCTAACTATGGCTGCACCTTC.

Comments on this clonotype: Just one base apart from a much larger clone, this may be a read error. V is TRBV29-1 and J is TRBJ2-1, with 14 bases matching TRBD2. V gave up 6 bases and J gave up 6 bases; unmatched junction bases: 7. The length of the CDR3 is 15 residues. Germline V gives CDR1 SQVTM, CDR2 ANQGSEA. CDR3 loop: CSVGGLAGGLNEQFF. Here the CDR3 DNA reads TGCAGCGTGGGTGGACTAGCGGGAGGACTCAATGAGCAGTTCTTC.

This chain joins TRBV28 and TRBJ2-5; TRBD1 aligns across 8 bases. V shed 4 bases, J shed 11 bases, and the junction held 9 bases outside the gene matches. The CDR3 contains 13 residues. CDR1 MDHEN and CDR2 SYDVKM come from the germline V gene. DNA of the CDR3: TGTGCCAGCAGTTGGGACAGGAGGAATGAGCAGTACTTC. Translation: CASSWDRRNEQYF.